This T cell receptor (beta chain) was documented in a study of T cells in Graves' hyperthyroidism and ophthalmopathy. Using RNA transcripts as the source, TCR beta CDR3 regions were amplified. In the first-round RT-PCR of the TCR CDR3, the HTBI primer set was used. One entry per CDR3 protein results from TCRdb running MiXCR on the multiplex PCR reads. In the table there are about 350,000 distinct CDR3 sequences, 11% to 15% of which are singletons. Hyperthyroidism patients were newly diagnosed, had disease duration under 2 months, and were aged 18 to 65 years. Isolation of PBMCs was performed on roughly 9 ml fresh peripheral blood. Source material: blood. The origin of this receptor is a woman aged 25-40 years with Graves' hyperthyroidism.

CDR3 bases: TGCAGTGCTAGACTGATTTGGGACAGTTTTCTGGAGACCCAGTACTTC. Translated: CSARLIWDSFLETQYF. V and J are TRBV20-1 and TRBJ2-5, with TRBD1 identical over 7 bases. The V gene's germline CDR1 is DFQATT and CDR2 SNEGSKA (reference sequence). The ends lost 2 bases at V and 5 bases at J; junction bases unmatched: 14. This CDR3 has 16 amino acids.